A selection of T cell receptor beta chains follows, all from one sample in a study of blood T cell repertoires in COVID-19. Clones were sequenced by immunoSEQ multiplex PCR, and TCRdb holds only the in-frame ones, with some missing. In the table there are roughly 77,000 clones, 80% to 90% of which are singletons. Sequencing was done on a sample of peripheral blood. All receptors come from a man in his fifties or sixties with active COVID-19. Each CDR3 is given with its conserved first and last residue. The D gene is left open where the match is weak. Not all rows give a size; the values are once, few, many and, for expanded clones, a class.

>TRBV4-1|TRBJ1-4|NA|few
CASSQVSTGSNEKLFF
TGCGCCAGCAGCCAAGTTTCAACAGGGAGTAATGAAAAACTGTTTTTT
>TRBV6-1|TRBJ1-5|NA|NA
CASSDPGNPPSPQHF
TGTGCCAGCAGTGACCCGGGAAACCCTCCATCGCCCCAGCATTTT
>TRBV7-3|TRBJ2-3|TRBD2|NA
CASSLLAGGPDTQYF
TGTGCCAGCAGCTTATTAGCGGGAGGGCCAGATACGCAGTATTTT
>TRBV10-3|TRBJ1-1|TRBD1|NA
CAISESTTGTTEAFF
TGTGCCATCAGTGAGTCGACGACAGGGACCACTGAAGCTTTCTTT
>TRBV6-1|TRBJ1-3|NA|NA
CASSEAGSGNTIYF
TGTGCCAGCAGTGAAGCCGGCTCTGGAAACACCATATATTTT
>TRBV4-3|TRBJ2-1|NA|NA
CASSQDRGGASFLSYNEQFF
TGCGCCAGCAGCCAAGACAGAGGGGGGGCTAGCTTCCTCTCCTACAATGAGCAGTTCTTC
>TRBV5-4|TRBJ2-5|TRBD2|NA
CASSRGGETQYF
TGTGCCAGCAGCCGCGGGGGGGAGACCCAGTACTTC
>TRBV13|TRBJ2-1|TRBD1|NA
CASSSTGAYNEQFF
TGTGCCAGCAGCTCGACAGGGGCCTACAATGAGCAGTTCTTC
>TRBV7-9|TRBJ2-1|TRBD1|NA
CASVMGPIRGLYNEQFF
TGTGCCAGCGTTATGGGGCCGATCAGGGGGCTCTACAATGAGCAGTTCTTC
>TRBV4-3|TRBJ1-2|TRBD1|NA
CASSQTGTGGRGYTF
TGCGCCAGCAGCCAGACCGGGACAGGGGGCCGAGGCTACACCTTC
>TRBV6-6|TRBJ2-2|NA|NA
CASSTGQLANTGELFF
TGTGCCAGCAGTACGGGACAACTAGCGAACACCGGGGAGCTGTTTTTT
>TRBV28|TRBJ1-1|NA|NA
CASSRAGTEAFF
TGTGCCAGCAGCCGGGCGGGCACTGAAGCTTTCTTT
>TRBV4-2|TRBJ1-2|NA|NA
CASSQGGEAPINYGYTF
TGTGCCAGCAGCCAAGGGGGAGAGGCCCCTATTAACTATGGCTACACCTTC
>TRBV11-1|TRBJ2-5|TRBD1|NA
CASSLARGTGGGETQYF
TGTGCCAGCAGCTTAGCGCGGGGGACAGGGGGCGGCGAGACCCAGTACTTC
>TRBV7-6|TRBJ1-1|NA|NA
CASSLRKGVNTEAFF
TGTGCCAGCAGCTTACGGAAGGGGGTAAACACTGAAGCTTTCTTT
>TRBV2|TRBJ1-5|NA|NA
CASNGEGPQPQHF
TGTGCCAGCAACGGGGAGGGGCCCCAGCCCCAGCATTTT
>TRBV9|TRBJ1-1|NA|NA
CASSVGQLNTEAFF
TGTGCCAGCAGCGTAGGGCAATTGAACACTGAAGCTTTCTTT
>TRBV5-4|TRBJ2-4|NA|NA
CASSPSTKGDIQYF
TGTGCCAGCAGCCCCTCCACTAAAGGGGACATTCAGTACTTC
>TRBV19|TRBJ2-2|NA|NA
CASSIITSRTGELFF
TGTGCCAGTAGTATTATTACTAGTAGGACCGGGGAGCTGTTTTTT
>TRBV7-2|TRBJ1-1|NA|NA
CASSLNSYQGDLGAFF
TGTGCCAGCAGCTTAAACTCTTACCAGGGCGACCTGGGAGCTTTCTTT
>TRBV6-5|TRBJ2-6|NA|NA
CASSATGSGANVLTF
TGTGCCAGCAGCGCAACAGGGTCCGGGGCCAACGTCCTGACTTTC
>TRBV3-1/TRBV3-2|TRBJ2-5|NA|NA
CASSQGASGGTQYF
TGTGCCAGCAGCCAAGGAGCGAGCGGAGGGACCCAGTACTTC
>TRBV27|TRBJ1-6|NA|NA
CASRGAPTFNSPLHF
TGTGCCAGCAGAGGGGCGCCAACTTTTAATTCACCCCTCCACTTT
>TRBV7-9|TRBJ1-2|TRBD1|few
CASSLLTTGGSGYTF
TGTGCCAGCAGCTTATTAACTACAGGGGGCTCTGGCTACACCTTC
>TRBV7-8|TRBJ1-4|NA|NA
CASSLGGGKGEKLFF
TGTGCCAGCAGCTTAGGTGGGGGGAAAGGAGAAAAACTGTTTTTT
>TRBV10-2|TRBJ1-3|TRBD1|NA
CASHTGGDGNTIYF
TGCGCCAGCCATACAGGGGGTGATGGAAACACCATATATTTT
>TRBV6-2/TRBV6-3|TRBJ1-6|NA|NA
CASSYRAGAYNSPLHF
TGTGCCAGCAGTTACCGCGCAGGGGCCTATAATTCACCCCTCCACTTT